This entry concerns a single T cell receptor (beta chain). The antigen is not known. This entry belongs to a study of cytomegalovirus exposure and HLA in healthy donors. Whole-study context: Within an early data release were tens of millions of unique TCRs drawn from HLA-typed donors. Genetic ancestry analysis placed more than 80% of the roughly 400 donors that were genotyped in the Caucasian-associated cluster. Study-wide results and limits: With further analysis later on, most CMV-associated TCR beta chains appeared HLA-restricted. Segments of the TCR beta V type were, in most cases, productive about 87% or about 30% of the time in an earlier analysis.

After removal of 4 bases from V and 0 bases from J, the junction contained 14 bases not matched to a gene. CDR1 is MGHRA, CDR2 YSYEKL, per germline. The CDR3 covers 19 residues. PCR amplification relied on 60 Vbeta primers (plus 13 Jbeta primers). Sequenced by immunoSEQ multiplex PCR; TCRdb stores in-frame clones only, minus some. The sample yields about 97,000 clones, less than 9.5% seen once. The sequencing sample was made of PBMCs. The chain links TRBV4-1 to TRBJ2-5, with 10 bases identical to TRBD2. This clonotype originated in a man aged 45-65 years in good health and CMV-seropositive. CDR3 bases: TGCGCCAGCAGCCTCAAGATGGGAACTAGCGGGACGTACCAAGAGACCCAGTACTTC. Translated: CASSLKMGTSGTYQETQYF.